These 15 T cell receptor beta chains were sequenced from one sample in a study of OX40 agonist ivuxolimab in advanced cancers. Only in-frame clones appear in the TCRdb table, and some are missing; sequencing was by immunoSEQ multiplex PCR. The sample has 80,000 or so clones; over 70% are singletons. This sample comprised CD4+ or CD8+ T cells sorted from blood, obtained in a trial of the OX40 agonist ivuxolimab. The receptors come from an adult with an advanced solid tumor such as melanoma, head and neck, liver or kidney cancer.

The chain is built from TRBV5-1 and TRBJ1-1; 7 nucleotides match TRBD1. This CDR3 contains 15 residues. The trim removed 5 bases at V and 1 base at J, leaving 8 bases unmatched. Germline V gene data show CDR1 as SGHRS and CDR2 as YFSETQ. The DNA for the CDR3 is TGCGCCAGCAGTTCCCAAGGGACAGCGAACACTGAAGCTTTCTTT. The encoded protein is CASSSQGTANTEAFF.

V gene TRBV4-3 combines with J gene TRBJ2-3, with D uncertain. The germline V gene encodes CDR1 LGHNA and CDR2 YSLEER. The ends were cut back, 2 bases at V and 0 bases at J, with 9 bases in the middle. The CDR3 has 15 residues. The CDR3: CASSQYGLSTDTQYF. CDR3 nucleotides: TGCGCCAGCAGCCAATATGGGCTGAGCACAGATACGCAGTATTTT.

The rearrangement joins TRBV11-2 to TRBJ1-1; perhaps TRBD1 as D (6 bases). In germline, CDR1 is SGHAT, CDR2 FQNNGV. V was shortened by 5 bases and J by 5 bases, with 12 bases between the two germline ends. The CDR3 sequence is 13 residues long. The CDR3 DNA sequence: TGTGCCAGCAGCCCGATAGGGGGGACTGAAGCTTTCTTT. Its translation: CASSPIGGTEAFF.

The chain links TRBV11-1 to TRBJ1-2; no clear D. V lost 5 bases, J lost 7 bases, and 14 bases lay in between. Germline assignment: CDR1 SGHAT and CDR2 FQDESV (reference sequence). The CDR3 consists of 13 residues. CDR3 DNA sequence: TGTGCCAGCAGCAAAAGGGCGGCTGGTGGCTACACCTTC. This gives the protein CASSKRAAGGYTF.

V is TRBV7-3 and J is TRBJ2-7; TRBD2 agrees at 11 bases. Germline values: CDR1 SGHTA, CDR2 FQGTGA. J was trimmed by 6 bases and V by 3 bases; bases with no gene match: 4. The CDR3 sequence is 14 residues long. The CDR3 DNA is TGTGCCAGCAGCTTGGGGACTAGCGGTGCCGAGCAGTACTTC. This sequence encodes CASSLGTSGAEQYF.

The chain employs TRBV6-6 and TRBJ1-1; 7 bases map to TRBD1. In germline, CDR1 is MNHNY, CDR2 SVGAGI (reference sequence). The junction had 9 bases not matched to a gene; V was cut back by 6 bases and J by 5 bases. The CDR3 contains 14 residues. The CDR3 DNA is TGTGCCAGCAGGAACCGACAGGGTTGGACTGAAGCTTTCTTT. This translates into CASRNRQGWTEAFF.

The chain recombines TRBV7-2 with TRBJ2-3, with 7 bases lining up with TRBD1. Germline lookup yields CDR1 SGHTA and CDR2 FQGNSA. This CDR3 has 16 residues. The J segment lost 1 base and the V segment lost 2 bases, leaving 6 bases of the junction unmatched. CDR3 sequence (DNA): TGTGCCAGCAGCTTAAGACAGGGAAGGGGCACAGATACGCAGTATTTT. Its translation is CASSLRQGRGTDTQYF.

This clone was recorded only once. The chain joins TRBV7-2 to TRBJ2-3, with D perhaps matching TRBD2 (5 bases). Trimming shortened V by 5 bases and J by 3 bases, and 12 bases separated the two germline ends. This CDR3 contains 14 residues. The germline V gene has CDR1 SGHTA and CDR2 FQGNSA. The CDR3 loop reads CASSLRRETDTQYF. The CDR3 DNA reads as TGTGCCAGCAGCCTGAGAAGGGAGACAGATACGCAGTATTTT. Using reference TRBV7-2 and TRBJ2-3 for the parts outside the CDR3, the full variable domain is GAGVSQSPSNKVTEKGKDVELRCDPISGHTALYWYRQSLGQGLEFLIYFQGNSAPDKSGLPSDRFSAERTGGSVSTLTIQRTQQEDSAVYLCASSLRRETDTQYFGPGTRLTVL.

This chain uses TRBV9 with TRBJ1-1; D is unclear. Trimming removed 2 bases from V and 3 bases from J, with 14 bases in between. The CDR3 is made up of 15 amino acids. The germline gives CDR1 SGDLS, CDR2 YYNGEE. CDR3 sequence reads: CASSVSTATYTEAFF. In nucleotides, the CDR3 is TGTGCCAGCAGCGTCTCGACGGCTACCTACACTGAAGCTTTCTTT.

This chain connects TRBV7-2 to TRBJ2-7; D not certain. The germline gives CDR1 SGHTA, CDR2 FQGNSA. With 3 bases removed from V and 6 bases from J, the gap between germline ends came to 12 bases. The CDR3 has 13 amino acids. The chain's CDR3 is CASSFLWGSEQYF. Here the CDR3 DNA reads TGTGCCAGCAGCTTTCTCTGGGGAAGCGAGCAGTACTTC.

This chain uses TRBV27 with TRBJ1-2; 9 nucleotides agree with TRBD1. With 0 bases clipped from V and 7 bases from J, the junction kept 6 bases outside the gene matches. The germline V gene encodes CDR1 MNHEY and CDR2 SMNVEV (reference sequence). This CDR3 region has 15 residues. CDR3 in amino acids: CASSLSWTGAFGYTF. CDR3 sequence (DNA): TGTGCCAGCAGTTTATCTTGGACAGGGGCTTTTGGCTACACCTTC.

V usage is TRBV5-1 and J usage is TRBJ2-7; weak D call: TRBD1 (6 bases). V was clipped by 4 bases and J by 1 base, with 12 bases between them. This CDR3 is 14 amino acids long. Germline values: CDR1 SGHRS, CDR2 YFSETQ. CDR3 region: CASSIRRGSYEQYF. The CDR3 DNA reads as TGCGCCAGCAGCATTCGCAGGGGATCCTACGAGCAGTACTTC.

The chain recombines TRBV15 with TRBJ1-5, with D unresolved. This CDR3 is 12 amino acids long. The ends were cut back, 0 bases at V and 7 bases at J, with 4 bases in the middle. Germline assignment: CDR1 LNHNV and CDR2 YYDKDF (reference sequence). This chain's CDR3 is CATSRDRQPQHF. CDR3 sequence (DNA): TGTGCCACCAGCAGAGATCGACAGCCCCAGCATTTT. The whole variable domain, remainder taken from reference TRBV15 and TRBJ1-5, is DAMVIQNPRYQVTQFGKPVTLSCSQTLNHNVMYWYQQKSSQAPKLLFHYYDKDFNNEADTPDNFQSRRPNTSFCFLDIRSPGLGDTAMYLCATSRDRQPQHFGDGTRLSIL.

This clone was recorded only once. The chain links TRBV4-3 to TRBJ2-2; 14 bases are a match to TRBD2. Losses at the gene ends were 4 bases for V and 1 base for J; bases not matched to a gene: 8. Germline CDR1 LGHNA, CDR2 YSLEER. The CDR3 runs to 19 residues. The CDR3 protein is CASSLGLAGDVLNTGELFF. CDR3 DNA: TGCGCCAGCAGCCTGGGACTAGCGGGAGATGTTTTGAACACCGGGGAGCTGTTTTTT.

The chain carries TRBV18 and TRBJ2-1; maybe TRBD1 (5 bases). The germline V gene has CDR1 KGHSH and CDR2 LQKENI. The CDR3 covers 15 residues. Trimming shortened V by 3 bases and J by 4 bases, and 13 bases separated the two germline ends. For the CDR3, the DNA is TGTGCCAGCTCACCCGTGGACAAGAAATACAATGAGCAGTTCTTC. This sequence encodes CASSPVDKKYNEQFF.